This T cell receptor beta chain emerged from a study of blood T cell repertoires in COVID-19. Overall study: Samples of COVID-19 (acute and convalescent) were obtained from the United States, Italy and Spain. Sample material is recorded as cDNA or gDNA derived from T cells, B-cell-depleted T cells, or PBMCs.

This CDR3 has 15 residues. The V gene lost 0 bases and the J gene lost 0 bases, with 6 bases spanning the gap. Germline V gene sequence: CDR1 MRHNA, CDR2 SNTAGT. Original processing methods: Estimated nucleated cell counts came from reference gene primer amplification. Method: immunoSEQ multiplex PCR; TCRdb's copy keeps in-frame clones and lacks some. The V and J calls and clone size come from that table; D and trimming were worked out from the DNA. Counted here are about 250,000 clones, roughly 86% occurring once; the ten biggest clones make up under 2%. The clonotype comes from a woman aged 55 to 70 who had recovered from COVID-19. Sequencing input: peripheral blood. J is TRBJ2-1 and V is TRBV6-4; D gene uncertain. The CDR3 DNA reads TGTGCCAGCAGTGACTCGGGCAGCTCCTACAATGAGCAGTTCTTC. Translated: CASSDSGSSYNEQFF.